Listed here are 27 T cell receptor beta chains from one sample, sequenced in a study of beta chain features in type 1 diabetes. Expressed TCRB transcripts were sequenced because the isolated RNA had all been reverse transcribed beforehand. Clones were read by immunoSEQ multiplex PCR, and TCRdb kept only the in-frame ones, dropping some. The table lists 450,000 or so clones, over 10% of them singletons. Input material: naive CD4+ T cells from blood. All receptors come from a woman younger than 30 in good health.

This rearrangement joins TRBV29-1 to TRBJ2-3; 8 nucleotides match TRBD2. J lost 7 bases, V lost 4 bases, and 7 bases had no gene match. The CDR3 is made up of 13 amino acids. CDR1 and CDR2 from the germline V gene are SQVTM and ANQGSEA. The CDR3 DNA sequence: TGCAGCGTTGCTGAGACTAGCGATAATACGCAGTATTTT. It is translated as CSVAETSDNTQYF.

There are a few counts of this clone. As DNA, the CDR3 is TGCGCCAGCAGCCCGGGACTAGCGGGGAACGAGCAGTTCTTC. It specifies CASSPGLAGNEQFF. The chain is built from TRBV5-1 and TRBJ2-1; 13 nucleotides agree with TRBD2. The V and J ends lost 4 bases and 10 bases, in that order; junction bases with no gene match: 5. Germline V CDR1 and CDR2: SGHRS, YFSETQ. The CDR3 sequence is 14 residues long.

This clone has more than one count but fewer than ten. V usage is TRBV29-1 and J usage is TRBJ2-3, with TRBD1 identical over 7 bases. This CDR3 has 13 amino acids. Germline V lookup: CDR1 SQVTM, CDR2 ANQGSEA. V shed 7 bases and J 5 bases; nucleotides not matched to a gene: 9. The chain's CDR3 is CSGSTGNGDTQYF. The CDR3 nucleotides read TGCAGCGGGTCGACAGGGAACGGAGATACGCAGTATTTT.

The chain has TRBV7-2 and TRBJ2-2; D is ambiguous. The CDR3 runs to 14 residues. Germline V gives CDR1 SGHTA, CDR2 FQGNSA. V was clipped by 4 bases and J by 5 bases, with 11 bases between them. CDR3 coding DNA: TGTGCCAGCAGCTCCGGGCTAGTGACCGGGGAGCTGTTTTTT. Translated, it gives CASSSGLVTGELFF. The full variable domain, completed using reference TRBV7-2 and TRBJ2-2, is GAGVSQSPSNKVTEKGKDVELRCDPISGHTALYWYRQSLGQGLEFLIYFQGNSAPDKSGLPSDRFSAERTGGSVSTLTIQRTQQEDSAVYLCASSSGLVTGELFFGEGSRLTVL.

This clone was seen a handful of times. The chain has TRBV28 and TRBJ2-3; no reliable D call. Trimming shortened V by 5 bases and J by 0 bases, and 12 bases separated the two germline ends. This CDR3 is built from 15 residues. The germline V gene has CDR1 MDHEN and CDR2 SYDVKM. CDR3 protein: CASSGWETSTDTQYF. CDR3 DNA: TGTGCCAGCAGTGGGTGGGAAACTAGCACAGATACGCAGTATTTT.

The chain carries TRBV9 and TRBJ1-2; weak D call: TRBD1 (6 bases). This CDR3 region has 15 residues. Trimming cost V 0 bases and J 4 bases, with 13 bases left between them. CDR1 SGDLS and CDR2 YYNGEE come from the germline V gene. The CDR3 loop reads CASSVDPTGVYGYTF. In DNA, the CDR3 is TGTGCCAGCAGCGTAGACCCGACAGGCGTCTATGGCTACACCTTC.

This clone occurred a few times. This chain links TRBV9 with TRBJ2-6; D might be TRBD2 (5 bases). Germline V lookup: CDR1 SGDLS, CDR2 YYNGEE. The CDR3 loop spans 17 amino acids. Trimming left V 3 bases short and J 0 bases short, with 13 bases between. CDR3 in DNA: TGTGCCAGCAGCGGAGGACGCAGCGGCTCTGGGGCCAACGTCCTGACTTTC. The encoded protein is CASSGGRSGSGANVLTF.

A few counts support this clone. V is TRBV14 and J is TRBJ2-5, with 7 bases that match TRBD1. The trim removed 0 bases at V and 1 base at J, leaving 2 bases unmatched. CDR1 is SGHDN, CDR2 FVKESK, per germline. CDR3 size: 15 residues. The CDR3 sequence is CASSQEGTVQETQYF. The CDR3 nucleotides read TGTGCCAGCAGCCAAGAAGGGACAGTCCAAGAGACCCAGTACTTC.

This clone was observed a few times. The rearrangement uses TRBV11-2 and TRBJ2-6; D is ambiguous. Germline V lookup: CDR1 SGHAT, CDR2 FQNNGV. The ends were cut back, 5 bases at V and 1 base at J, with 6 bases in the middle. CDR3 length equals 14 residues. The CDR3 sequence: CASSRVSGANVLTF. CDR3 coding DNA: TGTGCCAGCAGCCGGGTTTCTGGGGCCAACGTCCTGACTTTC. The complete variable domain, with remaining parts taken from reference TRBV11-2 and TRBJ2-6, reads EAGVAQSPRYKIIEKRQSVAFWCNPISGHATLYWYQQILGQGPKLLIQFQNNGVVDDSQLPKDRFSAERLKGVDSTLKIQPAKLEDSAVYLCASSRVSGANVLTFGAGSRLTVL.

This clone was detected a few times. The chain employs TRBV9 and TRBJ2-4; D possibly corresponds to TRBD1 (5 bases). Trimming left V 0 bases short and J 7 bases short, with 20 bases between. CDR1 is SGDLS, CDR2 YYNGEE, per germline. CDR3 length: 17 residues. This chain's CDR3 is CASSVDGRLPSGNIQYF. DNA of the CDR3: TGTGCCAGCAGCGTAGATGGACGGCTCCCCTCAGGGAACATTCAGTACTTC.

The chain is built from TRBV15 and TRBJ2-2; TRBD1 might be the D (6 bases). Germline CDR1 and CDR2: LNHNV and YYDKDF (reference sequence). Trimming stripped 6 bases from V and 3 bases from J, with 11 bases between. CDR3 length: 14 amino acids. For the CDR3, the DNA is TGTGCCACCAGTCCCAGGGGTCACACCGGGGAGCTGTTTTTT. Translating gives CATSPRGHTGELFF.

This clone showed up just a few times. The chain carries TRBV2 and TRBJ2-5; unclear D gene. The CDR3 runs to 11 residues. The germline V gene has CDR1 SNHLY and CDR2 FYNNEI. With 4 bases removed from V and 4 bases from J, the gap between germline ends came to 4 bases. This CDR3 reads CASSAGETQYF. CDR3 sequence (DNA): TGTGCCAGCAGTGCTGGAGAGACCCAGTACTTC.

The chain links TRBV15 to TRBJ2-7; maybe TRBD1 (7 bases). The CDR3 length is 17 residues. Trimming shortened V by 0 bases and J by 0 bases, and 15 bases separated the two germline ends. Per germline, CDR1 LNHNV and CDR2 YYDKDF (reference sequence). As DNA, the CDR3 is TGTGCCACCAGCAGAGATAGCGGACAGGCAAGCTCCTACGAGCAGTACTTC. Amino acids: CATSRDSGQASSYEQYF.

CDR3 loop: CASSSDRYNEQFF. The CDR3 DNA follows: TGTGCCAGCAGCTCAGACAGATACAATGAGCAGTTCTTC. The gene calls are TRBV7-8 and TRBJ2-1; a possible D gene is TRBD1 (5 bases). CDR3 length equals 13 residues. Trimming took 4 bases from V and 4 from J, leaving 8 bases between them. From germline, CDR1 is SGHVS and CDR2 FQNEAQ.

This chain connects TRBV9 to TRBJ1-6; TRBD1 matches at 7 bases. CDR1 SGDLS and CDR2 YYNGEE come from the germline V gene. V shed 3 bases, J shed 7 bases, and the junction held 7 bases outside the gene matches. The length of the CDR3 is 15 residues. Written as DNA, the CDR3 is TGTGCCAGCAGCGCGAACAGGGGATCCAATTCACCCCTCCACTTT. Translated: CASSANRGSNSPLHF.

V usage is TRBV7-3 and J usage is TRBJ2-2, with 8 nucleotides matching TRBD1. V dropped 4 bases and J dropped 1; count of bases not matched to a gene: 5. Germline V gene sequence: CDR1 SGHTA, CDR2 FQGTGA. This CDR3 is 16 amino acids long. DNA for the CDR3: TGTGCCAGCAGCTCCCCCGGGACAGGGAACACCGGGGAGCTGTTTTTT. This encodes CASSSPGTGNTGELFF.

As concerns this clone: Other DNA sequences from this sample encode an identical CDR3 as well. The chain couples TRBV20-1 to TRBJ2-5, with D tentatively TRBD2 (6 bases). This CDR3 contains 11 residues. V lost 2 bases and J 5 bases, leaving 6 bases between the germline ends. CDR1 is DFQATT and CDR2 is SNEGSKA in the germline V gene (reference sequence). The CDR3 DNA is TGCAGTGCTAGACTAGCGGAGACCCAGTACTTC. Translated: CSARLAETQYF.

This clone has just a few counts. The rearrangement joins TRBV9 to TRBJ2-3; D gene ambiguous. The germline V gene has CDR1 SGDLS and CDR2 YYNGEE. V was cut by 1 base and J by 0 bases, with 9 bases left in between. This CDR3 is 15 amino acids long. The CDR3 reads CASSVSRTSTDTQYF. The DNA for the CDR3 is TGTGCCAGCAGCGTATCTCGCACAAGCACAGATACGCAGTATTTT.

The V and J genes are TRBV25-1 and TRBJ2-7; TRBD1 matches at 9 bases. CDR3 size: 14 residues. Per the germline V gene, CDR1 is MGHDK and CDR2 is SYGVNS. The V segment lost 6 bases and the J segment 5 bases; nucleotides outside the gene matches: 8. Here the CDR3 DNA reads TGTGCCAGCAGAACGCCGGGACAGGGTAACGAGCAGTACGTC. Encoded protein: CASRTPGQGNEQYV.

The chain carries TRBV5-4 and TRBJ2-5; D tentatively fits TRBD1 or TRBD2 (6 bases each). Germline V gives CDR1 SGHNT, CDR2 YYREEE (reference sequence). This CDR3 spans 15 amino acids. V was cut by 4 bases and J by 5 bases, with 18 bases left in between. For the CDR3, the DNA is TGTGCCAGCAGCCGCCGGGGGACATTAGGGGAGACCCAGTACTTC. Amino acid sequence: CASSRRGTLGETQYF.

DNA for the CDR3: TGTGCCAGCAGAAATGGCTACACCTTC. This gives the protein CASRNGYTF. The chain carries TRBV21-1 and TRBJ1-2. TRBV21-1 is a pseudogene. CDR3 length: 9 amino acids.

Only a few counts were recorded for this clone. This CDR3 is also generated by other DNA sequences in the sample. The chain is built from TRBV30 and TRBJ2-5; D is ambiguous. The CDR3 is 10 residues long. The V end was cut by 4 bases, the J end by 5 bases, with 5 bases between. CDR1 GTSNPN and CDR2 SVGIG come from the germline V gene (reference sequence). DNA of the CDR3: TGTGCCTGGAAGGGCGAGACCCAGTACTTC. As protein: CAWKGETQYF.

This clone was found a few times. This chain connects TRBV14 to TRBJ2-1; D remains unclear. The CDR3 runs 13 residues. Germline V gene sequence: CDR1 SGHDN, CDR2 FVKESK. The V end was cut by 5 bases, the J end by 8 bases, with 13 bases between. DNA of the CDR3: TGTGCCAGCAGCTCCTATGCGGTCCATGAGCAGTTCTTC. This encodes CASSSYAVHEQFF. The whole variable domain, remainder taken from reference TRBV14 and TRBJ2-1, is EAGVTQFPSHSVIEKGQTVTLRCDPISGHDNLYWYRRVMGKEIKFLLHFVKESKQDESGMPNNRFLAERTGGTYSTLKVQPAELEDSGVYFCASSSYAVHEQFFGPGTRLTVL.

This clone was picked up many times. The CDR3 loop reads CASSPPVTDTQYF. The CDR3 nucleotides read TGTGCCAGCAGCCCACCTGTCACAGATACGCAGTATTTT. J is TRBJ2-3 and V is TRBV7-9; no definite D call. CDR3 length: 13 residues. Trimming removed 5 bases from V and 2 bases from J, with 8 bases in between. Germline CDR1 is SEHNR and CDR2 is FQNEAQ (reference sequence).

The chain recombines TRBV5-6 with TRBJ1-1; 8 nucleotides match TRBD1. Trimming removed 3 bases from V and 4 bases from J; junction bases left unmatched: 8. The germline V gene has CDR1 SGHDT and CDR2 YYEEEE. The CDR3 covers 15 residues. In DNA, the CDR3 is TGTGCCAGCAGCTGGGGGACAGGTTTACTCACTGAAGCTTTCTTT. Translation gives CASSWGTGLLTEAFF.

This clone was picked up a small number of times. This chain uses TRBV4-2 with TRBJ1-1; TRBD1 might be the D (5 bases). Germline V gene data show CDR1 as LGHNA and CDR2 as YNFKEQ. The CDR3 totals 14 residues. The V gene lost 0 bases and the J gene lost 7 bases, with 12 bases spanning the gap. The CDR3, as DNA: TGTGCCAGCAGCCAAGATCTAGCAGGGAGTGAAGCTTTCTTT. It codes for CASSQDLAGSEAFF.

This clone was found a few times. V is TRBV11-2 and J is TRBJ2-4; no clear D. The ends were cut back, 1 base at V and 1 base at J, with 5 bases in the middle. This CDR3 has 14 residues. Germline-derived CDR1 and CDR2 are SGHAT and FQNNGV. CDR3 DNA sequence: TGTGCCAGCAGCTTAGGTTTCGCCAAAAACATTCAGTACTTC. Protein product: CASSLGFAKNIQYF.